The sequence of this T cell receptor beta chain was determined in a study of blood T cell repertoires in COVID-19 (dated by TCRdb to about 2020). Regarding the research as a whole: Samples from collaborators originated in the United States, Italy and Spain and spanned both the acute and convalescent phases of COVID-19. Subjects who had been exposed to COVID-19, were actively infected with it, or had recovered from it provided the deeply sampled blood TCRbeta repertoires that made up the dataset. The prospective study material was composed of cDNA or gDNA derived from T cells, B-cell-depleted T cells, or PBMCs. A de-identified subject ID, COVID-19 status, age in years and sex were almost always included in the sample metadata. Samples came from the ongoing ImmuneRACE study (first 160 participants) plus 1,254 subjects from 6 global collaborators. A freely available public database, intended as a resource for researchers studying the immune response to SARS-CoV-2, is where the repertoires were released. Where available, HLA class I and class II types were taken from metadata supplied by the sample provider and were not determined by assay-based typing. Results and caveats for the whole study, not just this receptor: Clinical and demographic metadata were provided uncurated, with the amount varying by source and participant.

A word on this clone: Its antigen is currently not known. No base quality values were provided; no much bigger clone lies one nucleotide off.

Cut back by 3 bases and 1 base, the V and J ends lie 11 bases apart. CDR1 SNHLY and CDR2 FYNNEI were looked up in the germline V gene. The CDR3 covers 15 residues, taking in both the cysteine and the phenylalanine. Here the CDR3 DNA is all that survives: 45 bases in frame from base 1. Enrolling through a virtual design, the prospective study's participants ranged in age from about 18 to 89 years and lived across roughly 23 United States geographic areas. Cohort assignment in the prospective study relied on participant-reported clinical history from a screening survey and a study questionnaire. A participant counted as exposed if, within 2 weeks of entering the study, that participant had been in contact with someone who had a PCR-confirmed or clinician-diagnosed COVID-19 case. In the prospective study, mobile phlebotomists collected whole blood, serum and a nasopharyngeal or oropharyngeal swab from each participant. Prospective study participants could optionally give additional blood draws and questionnaires over an approximately two-month period. Before DNA extraction, blood samples from the prospective study were shipped at room temperature or frozen.

TCRbeta CDR3 regions were amplified from genomic DNA using the immunoSEQ Assay, a bias-controlled multiplex PCR. The study's processing was this. The number of nucleated cells in each sample was estimated by amplification of reference gene primers within the assay. To quantify the absolute abundance of each unique TCRbeta CDR3 rearrangement, sequence reads were collapsed and filtered. For each sample, productive Simpson clonality was calculated by taking the square root of Simpson's diversity index across productive rearrangements. As stored in TCRdb, this immuneACCESS dataset retains in-frame rearrangements with V and J assigned. A fraction of the clones does not appear; measured against another copy, unresolved V genes explain less than half of the discrepancy, and the remainder lacks a known reason. D and trimming come from the DNA, and the V and J calls and clone size come from that table. The sample has 180,000 or so clones on record, approximately 80% of them singletons. Roughly an eighth of the sample comes from the top ten.

The rearrangement combines TRBV2 with TRBJ2-3; the D region possibly corresponds to TRBD2 (5 bases align). The clonotype originates from a man aged 55 to 69 who had been exposed to COVID-19. Sequenced: PBMCs or T cells enriched from blood (not recorded which). The nucleotides are TGTGCCAGCAGTGATGTTCGGCGGGGCACAGATACGCAGTATTTT. Its translation is CASSDVRRGTDTQYF.